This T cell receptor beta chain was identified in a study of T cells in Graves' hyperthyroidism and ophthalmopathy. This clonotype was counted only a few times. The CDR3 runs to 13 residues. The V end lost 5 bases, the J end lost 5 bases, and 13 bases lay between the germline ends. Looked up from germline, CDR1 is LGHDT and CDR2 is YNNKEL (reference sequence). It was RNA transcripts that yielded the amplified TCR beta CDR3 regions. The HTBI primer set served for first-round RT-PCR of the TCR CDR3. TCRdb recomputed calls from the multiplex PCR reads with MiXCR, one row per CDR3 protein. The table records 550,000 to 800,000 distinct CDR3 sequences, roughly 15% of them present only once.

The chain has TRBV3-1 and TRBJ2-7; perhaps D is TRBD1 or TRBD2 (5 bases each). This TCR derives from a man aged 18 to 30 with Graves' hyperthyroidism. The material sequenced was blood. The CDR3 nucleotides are TGTGCCAGCAGCTTTGGGGGTAACAACGAGCAGTACTTC. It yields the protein CASSFGGNNEQYF.